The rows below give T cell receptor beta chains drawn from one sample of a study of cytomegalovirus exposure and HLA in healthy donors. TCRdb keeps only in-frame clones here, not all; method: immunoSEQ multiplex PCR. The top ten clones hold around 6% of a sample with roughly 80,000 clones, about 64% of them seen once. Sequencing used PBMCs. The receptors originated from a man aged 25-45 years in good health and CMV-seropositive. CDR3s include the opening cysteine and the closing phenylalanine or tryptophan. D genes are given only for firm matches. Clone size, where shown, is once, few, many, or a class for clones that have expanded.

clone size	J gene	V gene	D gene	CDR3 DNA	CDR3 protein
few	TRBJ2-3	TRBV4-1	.	TGCGCCAGCAGCCAAGGATTGCTGGCCACAGATACGCAGTATTTT	CASSQGLLATDTQYF
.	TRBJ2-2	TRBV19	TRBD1	TGTGCCAGTAGGCCCGGGACAGGGAACACCGGGGAGCTGTTTTTT	CASRPGTGNTGELFF
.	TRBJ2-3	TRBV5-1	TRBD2	TGCGCCAGCAGCTTGGTTTGGCTAGCGGGAGCGACAGATACGCAGTATTTT	CASSLVWLAGATDTQYF
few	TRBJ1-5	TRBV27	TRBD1	TGTGCCAGCAGGGGTGGGGCAGGGGGCAGGGTAAGCAATCAGCCCCAGCATTTT	CASRGGAGGRVSNQPQHF
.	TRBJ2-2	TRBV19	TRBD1	TGTGCCAGTAGTTCTGCCGGGACAGGGGTTGGCGGGGAGCTGTTTTTT	CASSSAGTGVGGELFF
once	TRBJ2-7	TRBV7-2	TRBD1	TGTGCCAGCAGCTGGTTCACAGGGGGCAACGAGCAGTACTTC	CASSWFTGGNEQYF
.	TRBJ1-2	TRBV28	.	TGTGCCAGCAGTTTGAGCAGGCGCTACTATGGCTACACCTTC	CASSLSRRYYGYTF
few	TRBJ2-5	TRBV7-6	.	TGTGCCAGCAGCTTAAGGGGAGAGACCCAGTACTTC	CASSLRGETQYF
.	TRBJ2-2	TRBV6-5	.	TGTGCCAGCAGTTACACAGGGGAGGACACCGGGGAGCTGTTTTTT	CASSYTGEDTGELFF
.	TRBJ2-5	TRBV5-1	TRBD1	TGCGCCAGCAGCTTATTGCCCGGACAGGGGAGTTCAAAGACCCAGTACTTC	CASSLLPGQGSSKTQYF
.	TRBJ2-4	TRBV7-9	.	TGTGCCAGCAGCTTAGGACACGTTTCCGAAAACATTCAGTACTTC	CASSLGHVSENIQYF
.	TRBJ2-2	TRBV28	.	TGTGCCAGCAGTTTAGGCCAGGGGTCTCCCGGGGAGCTGTTTTTT	CASSLGQGSPGELFF
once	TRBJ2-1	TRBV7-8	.	TGTGCCAGCAGCTTAGTCGCGGGGTCGTTGAATGAGCAGTTCTTC	CASSLVAGSLNEQFF
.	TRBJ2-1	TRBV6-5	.	TGTGCCAGCAGTCCGTCGACAGGATACAATGAGCAGTTCTTC	CASSPSTGYNEQFF
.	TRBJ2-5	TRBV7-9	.	TGTGCCAGCAGCTTAATAGCAGTCCAAGAGACCCAGTACTTC	CASSLIAVQETQYF
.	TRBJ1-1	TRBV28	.	TGTGCCAGCAGTTTCCAGCGGGGCACTGAAGCTTTCTTT	CASSFQRGTEAFF
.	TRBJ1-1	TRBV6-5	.	TGTGCCAGTGTCAGGGGAAACACTGAAGCTTTCTTT	CASVRGNTEAFF
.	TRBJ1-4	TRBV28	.	TGTGCCAGCAGTTGGGGCGACGGGGGATTGGGTGAAAAACTGTTTTTT	CASSWGDGGLGEKLFF
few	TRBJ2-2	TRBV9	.	TGTGCCAGCAGCGTAGACAGCCAGGGCGGCACCGGGGAGCTGTTTTTT	CASSVDSQGGTGELFF
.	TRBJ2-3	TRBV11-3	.	TGTGCCAGCAGCTTGGGGACAAACACAGATACGCAGTATTTT	CASSLGTNTDTQYF
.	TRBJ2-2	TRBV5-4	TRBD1	TGTGCCAGCAGTAAGCAAGGACAGGGGGCTCCCGGGGAGCTGTTTTTT	CASSKQGQGAPGELFF
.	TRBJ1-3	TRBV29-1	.	TGCAGCGTTTCCGGGAATACTGGAAACACCATATATTTT	CSVSGNTGNTIYF
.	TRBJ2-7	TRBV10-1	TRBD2	TGCGCCAGCAGCGCTAGCGGGAGAGGCGAGCAGTACTTC	CASSASGRGEQYF
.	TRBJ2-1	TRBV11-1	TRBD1	TGTGCCAGCACCGGACAGGGGAGAAATGAGCAGTTCTTC	CASTGQGRNEQFF
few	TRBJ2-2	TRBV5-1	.	TGCGCCAGCAGCTTAGATCCAGGAAACACCGGGGAGCTGTTTTTT	CASSLDPGNTGELFF
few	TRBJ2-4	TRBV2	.	TGTGCCAGCAGTGTCTTCGAAAACATTCAGTACTTC	CASSVFENIQYF
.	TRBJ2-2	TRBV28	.	TGTGCCAGCAGGCTACTGTCCAACTCGAACACCGGGGAGCTGTTTTTT	CASRLLSNSNTGELFF
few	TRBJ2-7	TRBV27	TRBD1	TGTGCCAGCAGTGTGACAGGGAACTCCTACGAGCAGTACTTC	CASSVTGNSYEQYF
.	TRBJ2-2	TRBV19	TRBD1	TGTGCCACCCGAGGGACAGCTTTGACCGGGGAGCTGTTTTTT	CATRGTALTGELFF
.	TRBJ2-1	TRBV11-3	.	TGTGCCACCGCTAGGGACAACAATGAGCAGTTCTTC	CATARDNNEQFF
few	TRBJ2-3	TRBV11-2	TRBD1	TGTGCCAGCAGCATAACAGGGGTGGATACGCAGTATTTT	CASSITGVDTQYF
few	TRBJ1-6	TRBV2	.	TGTGCCAGCAGCCCTGACAGATCCTATAATTCACCCCTCCACTTT	CASSPDRSYNSPLHF
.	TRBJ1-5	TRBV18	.	TGTGCCAGCTCACCAGGGCAGGGAAGTCAGCCCCAGCATTTT	CASSPGQGSQPQHF
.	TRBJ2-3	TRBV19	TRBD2	TGTGCCAGTATGGGGGGACTAGCGGGGGTTTCGACGCAGTATTTT	CASMGGLAGVSTQYF
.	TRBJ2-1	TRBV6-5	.	TGTGCCAGCAGTGACTTATATCTCCGTGAGGGTGGGCAGTTCTTC	CASSDLYLREGGQFF
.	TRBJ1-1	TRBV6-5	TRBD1	TGTGCCAGCAGTTACGGTCACAGGGGGATGAACACTGAAGCTTTCTTT	CASSYGHRGMNTEAFF
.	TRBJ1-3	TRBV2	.	TGTGCCAGCAGTGTTAGCAGCGGATACTCTGGAAACACCATATATTTT	CASSVSSGYSGNTIYF
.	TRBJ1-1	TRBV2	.	TGTGCCAGCAGTGAAGTAAGGACAGAGCCTGAAGCTTTCTTT	CASSEVRTEPEAFF
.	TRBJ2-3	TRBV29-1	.	TGCAGCGTTGAAAATCCCCGTACAGGGTTGACCACAGATACGCAGTATTTT	CSVENPRTGLTTDTQYF
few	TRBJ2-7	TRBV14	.	TGTGCCAGCAGCCCCCTACAGCCGATCTCCTACGAGCAGTACTTC	CASSPLQPISYEQYF
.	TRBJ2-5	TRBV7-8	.	TGTGCCAGCAGCCCGCGACAGATACGAGAGACCCAGTACTTC	CASSPRQIRETQYF
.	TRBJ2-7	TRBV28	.	TGTGCCAGCACCCTATCGACAACCTACGAGCAGTACTTC	CASTLSTTYEQYF
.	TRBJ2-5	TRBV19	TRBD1	TGTGCCAGTAGTTCCACCGGGACAGGGGGGGAGACCCAGTACTTC	CASSSTGTGGETQYF
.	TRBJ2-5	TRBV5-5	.	TGTGCCAGCAGCATCGGGAATCGAGAGACCCAGTACTTC	CASSIGNRETQYF
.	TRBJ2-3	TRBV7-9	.	TGTGCCAGCAGCTTAGACGTCTGGGGAGGAACAGATACGCAGTATTTT	CASSLDVWGGTDTQYF
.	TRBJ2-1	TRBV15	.	TGTGCCACCAGCACCTTGCGGCGGGTCGACAATGAGCAGTTCTTC	CATSTLRRVDNEQFF
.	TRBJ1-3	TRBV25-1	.	TGTGCCAGCAGGGGGGGTAGCGGGCAAGGAAACACCATATATTTT	CASRGGSGQGNTIYF
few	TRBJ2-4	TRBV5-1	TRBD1	TGCGCCAGCAGCTTGGATGGAGCAGGGGGCAACATTCAGTACTTC	CASSLDGAGGNIQYF
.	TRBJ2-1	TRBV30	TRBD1	TGTGCCTTGGACAGTCAGGGGGTCAATGAGCAGTTCTTC	CALDSQGVNEQFF
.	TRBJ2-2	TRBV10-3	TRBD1	TGTGCCATCAGACAGGGGTTGACCACCGGGGAGCTGTTTTTT	CAIRQGLTTGELFF
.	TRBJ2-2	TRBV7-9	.	TGTGCCAGCAGCTTAGGCTTACAGGGAAAAAACACCGGGGAGCTGTTTTTT	CASSLGLQGKNTGELFF
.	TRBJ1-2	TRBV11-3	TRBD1	TGTGCCAGCAGCCAGGGGCGACAGGGCGCCTTTGGCTACACCTTC	CASSQGRQGAFGYTF
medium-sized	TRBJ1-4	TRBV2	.	TGTGCCAGCAGGCGGGACTTCAATAATGAAAAACTGTTTTTT	CASRRDFNNEKLFF